This TCR beta chain was observed in a study of blood T cell repertoires in COVID-19. Germline lookup yields CDR1 SGHTA and CDR2 FQGTGA. There are 13 residues in the CDR3. The V end lost 3 bases, the J end lost 4 bases, and 9 bases lay between the germline ends. Clones were sequenced by immunoSEQ multiplex PCR, and TCRdb holds only the in-frame ones, with some missing. The sample yields about 260,000 clones, roughly 84% seen once. The source material was peripheral blood. The chain uses TRBV7-3 and TRBJ1-2; no clear D. The origin of this receptor is a middle-aged woman who had recovered from COVID-19. CDR3 protein: CASSFQGSYGYTF. The DNA of the CDR3 is TGTGCCAGCAGCTTTCAAGGGAGCTATGGCTACACCTTC.